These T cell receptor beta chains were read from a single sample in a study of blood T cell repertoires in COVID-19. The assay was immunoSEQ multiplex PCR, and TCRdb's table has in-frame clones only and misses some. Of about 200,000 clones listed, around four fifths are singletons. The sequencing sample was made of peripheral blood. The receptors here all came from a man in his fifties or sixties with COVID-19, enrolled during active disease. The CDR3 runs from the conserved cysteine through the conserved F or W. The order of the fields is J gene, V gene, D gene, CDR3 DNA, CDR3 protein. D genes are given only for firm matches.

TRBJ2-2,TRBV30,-,TGTGCCTGGTCCTTTACCCCGGAGGCCGGGGAGCTGTTTTTT,CAWSFTPEAGELFF
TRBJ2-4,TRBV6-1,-,TGTGCCAGCAGTGACGAAAACATTCAGTACTTC,CASSDENIQYF
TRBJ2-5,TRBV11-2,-,TGTGCCAGCAGCCCTGTTGGGGGGCAAGAGACCCAGTACTTC,CASSPVGGQETQYF
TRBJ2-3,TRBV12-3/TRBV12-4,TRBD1,TGTGCCAGCAGCCCGGGACAGGGGAATACGCAGTATTTT,CASSPGQGNTQYF
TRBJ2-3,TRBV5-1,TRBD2,TGCGCCAGCAGCTCGACTAGCGGGGCCCCAGATACGCAGTATTTT,CASSSTSGAPDTQYF
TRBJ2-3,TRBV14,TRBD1,TGTGCCAGCAGCCAATCTCCATTGGGGCAAACAGGGGGCGGCACAGATACGCAGTATTTT,CASSQSPLGQTGGGTDTQYF
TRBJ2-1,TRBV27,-,TGTGCCAGCAGTTTGAAAGGGAGTGTGAATGAGCAGTTCTTC,CASSLKGSVNEQFF
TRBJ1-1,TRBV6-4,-,TGTGCCAGCAGTCCAGGGGTACAGACTGAAGCTTTCTTT,CASSPGVQTEAFF
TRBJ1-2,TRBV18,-,TGTGCCAGCTCACCACCGGGGGGATCGTATGGCTACACCTTC,CASSPPGGSYGYTF
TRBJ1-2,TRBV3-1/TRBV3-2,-,TGTGCCAGCAGCCAAGGCCCGGGGAACTATGGCTACACCTTC,CASSQGPGNYGYTF
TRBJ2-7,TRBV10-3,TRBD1,TGTGCCACTATAACGGACAGGGCTGAGCAGTACTTC,CATITDRAEQYF
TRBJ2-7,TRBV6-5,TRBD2,TGTGCCAGTGTGACTAGCAGAGAATACGAGCAGTACTTC,CASVTSREYEQYF
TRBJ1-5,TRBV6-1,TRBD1,TGTGCCAGCAGTGAAACGAGGGACAGGGGTCAGCCCCAGCATTTT,CASSETRDRGQPQHF
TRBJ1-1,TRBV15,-,TGTGCCACCAGCAAAGAACAGGGTTGGGGCACTGAAGCTTTCTTT,CATSKEQGWGTEAFF
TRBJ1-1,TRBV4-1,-,TGCGCCAGCAGCCACGCAGTCACTGAAGCTTTCTTT,CASSHAVTEAFF
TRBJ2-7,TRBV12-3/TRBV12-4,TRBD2,TGTGCCAGCGGGACTAGCGTACTCTACGAGCAGTACTTC,CASGTSVLYEQYF
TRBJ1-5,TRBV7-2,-,TGTGCCAGCAGCCCCGGGAAAAATCAGCCCCAGCATTTT,CASSPGKNQPQHF
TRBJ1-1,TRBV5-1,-,TGCGCCAGCAGCTTGAGAGTTAACACTGAAGCTTTCTTT,CASSLRVNTEAFF
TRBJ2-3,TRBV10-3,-,TGTGCCATCAGTGAAACGGCGGGAAGGAGCACAGATACGCAGTATTTT,CAISETAGRSTDTQYF
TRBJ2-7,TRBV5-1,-,TGCGCCAGCAGATCTGACCCAAGCGGCGAGCAGTACTTC,CASRSDPSGEQYF
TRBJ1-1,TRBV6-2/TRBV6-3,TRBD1,TGTGCCAGCAGTTTGGACAGGGGTTTGGCTGAAGCTTTCTTT,CASSLDRGLAEAFF
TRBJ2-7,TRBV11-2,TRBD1,TGTGCCAGCAGCTTAGGCGGGACAGGCTCCTACGAGCAGTACTTC,CASSLGGTGSYEQYF
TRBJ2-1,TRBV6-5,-,TGTGCCAGCCCCCGGGACACCGAGCAGTTCTTC,CASPRDTEQFF
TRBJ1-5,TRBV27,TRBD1,TGTGCCAGCAGTCCAGACAGGGGGCATCAGCCCCAGCATTTT,CASSPDRGHQPQHF
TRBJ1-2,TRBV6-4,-,TGTGCCAGCAGTGACCGGGGGGGGAGGGCCCTAACTGGGTATGGCTACACCTTC,CASSDRGGRALTGYGYTF
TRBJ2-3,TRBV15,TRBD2,TGTGCCACCAGCTACTCGGGAGGGACAGATACGCAGTATTTT,CATSYSGGTDTQYF
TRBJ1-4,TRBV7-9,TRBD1,TGTGCCAGCAGCTTAGGGGGAGGCAGGGGGAATGAAAAACTGTTTTTT,CASSLGGGRGNEKLFF